This T cell receptor (beta chain) was captured in a study of beta chain features in type 1 diabetes. Study overall: Comparable age, gender and cell yields were observed in patients relative to healthy donors.

This clone was seen ten or more times. Its specificity is not known. Based on CD45RO/CCR7/CD25/CD127/CD95/CD27, CD4+ regulatory, stem cell-like memory, naive and central memory cells were sorted. The study reverse transcribed the entire isolated RNA, so it sequenced expressed TCRB transcripts. The assay was immunoSEQ multiplex PCR, and TCRdb's table has in-frame clones only and misses some. This table holds 110,000 to 150,000 clones, about 7.1% found once. The germline CDR1 and CDR2 sequences are MNHEY and SMNVEV (reference sequence). The ends were cut back, 0 bases at V and 6 bases at J, with 8 bases in the middle. The CDR3 extends over 14 amino acids. General study points: For patients, the naive, central memory and Treg TCRB repertoires appeared more alike than for healthy donors. VDJ junctions from patients with type 1 diabetes contained fewer insertions and more deletions.

The source of this sequence is a woman aged 25 to 39 in good health. Sequencing was performed on central memory CD4+ T cells from blood. The chain recombines TRBV27 with TRBJ2-2, with D perhaps matching TRBD2 (5 bases). The CDR3 bases are TGTGCCAGCAGTTTATCGTGGGGAGCCGGGGAGCTGTTTTTT. It translates to CASSLSWGAGELFF.